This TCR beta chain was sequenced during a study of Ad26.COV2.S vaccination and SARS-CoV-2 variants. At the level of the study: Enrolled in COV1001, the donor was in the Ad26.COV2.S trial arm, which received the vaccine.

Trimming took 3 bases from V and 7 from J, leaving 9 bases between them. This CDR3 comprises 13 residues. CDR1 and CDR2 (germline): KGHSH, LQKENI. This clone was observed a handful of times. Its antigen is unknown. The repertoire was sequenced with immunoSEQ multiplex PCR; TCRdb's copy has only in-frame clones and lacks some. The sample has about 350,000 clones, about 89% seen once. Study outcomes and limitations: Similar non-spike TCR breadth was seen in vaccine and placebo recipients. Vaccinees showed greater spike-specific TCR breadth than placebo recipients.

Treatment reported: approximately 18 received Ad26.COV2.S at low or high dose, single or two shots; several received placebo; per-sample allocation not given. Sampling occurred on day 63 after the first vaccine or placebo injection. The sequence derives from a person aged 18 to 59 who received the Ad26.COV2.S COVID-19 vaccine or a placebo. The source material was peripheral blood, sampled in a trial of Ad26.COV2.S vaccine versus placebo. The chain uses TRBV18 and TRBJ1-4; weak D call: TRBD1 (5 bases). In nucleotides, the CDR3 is TGTGCCAGCTCACCGCCAGGGCCTGAAAAACTGTTTTTT. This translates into CASSPPGPEKLFF.